This T cell receptor beta chain was sequenced during a study of blood T cell repertoires in COVID-19. Overall study context: Specimens from acute and convalescent COVID-19 originated in the United States, Italy and Spain. PBMCs, B-cell-depleted T cells, or T cells provided the cDNA or gDNA that made up the material.

This clone is a singleton in its sample. CDR1 is KGHSH, CDR2 LQKENI, per germline. V was shortened by 3 bases and J by 1 base, with 16 bases between the two germline ends. The length of the CDR3 is 16 residues. Original processing notes: The authors estimated nucleated cell counts from reference gene primer amplification. TCRdb's copy holds only in-frame clones and misses some; the assay was immunoSEQ multiplex PCR. V, J and clone size are those of that table, while D and trimming were read from the DNA. The sample lists nearly 110,000 clones, 89% occurring once. V is TRBV18 and J is TRBJ2-7; perhaps TRBD2 as D (6 bases). The sequence derives from a man aged 40-49 years with active or convalescent COVID-19. Input material: peripheral blood. CDR3 sequence: CASSPDSPGVSYEQYF. CDR3 nucleotide sequence: TGTGCCAGCTCACCGGATTCCCCGGGGGTATCCTACGAGCAGTACTTC.